Listed here are 23 T cell receptor beta chains from one sample, sequenced in a study of identifying expanded T cells in peripheral blood (dated by TCRdb to the late 2010s). Receptors were amplified or captured by the immunoSEQ multiplex PCR assay. Entries here come from immuneACCESS through TCRdb and include only in-frame sequences with V and J called. Some clones fail to appear in such tables; in the studies checked, an unresolved V gene covers under half of the shortfall, and the cause of the remainder is unknown. The sample contains roughly 84,000 clones, 85% to 90% of them found a single time. The top ten hold approximately 7% of the sample. Specimen: blood. The receptor source for this set is a person aged 18 to 75 in good health.

This chain connects TRBV9 to TRBJ1-1; 9 bases are a match to TRBD1. V was clipped by 4 bases and J by 4 bases; unmatched bases: 8. CDR1 and CDR2 from the germline V gene are SGDLS and YYNGEE. The length of the CDR3 is 15 residues. The CDR3 DNA sequence: TGTGCCAGCAGCCCTCATACAGGGGGCCCCACTGAAGCTTTCTTT. Encoded protein: CASSPHTGGPTEAFF. Complete variable domain (other parts from reference TRBV9 and TRBJ1-1): DSGVTQTPKHLITATGQRVTLRCSPRSGDLSVYWYQQSLDQGLQFLIQYYNGEERAKGNILERFSAQQFPDLHSELNLSSLELGDSALYFCASSPHTGGPTEAFFGQGTRLTVV.

The chain joins TRBV4-1 to TRBJ1-2; the match to TRBD1 covers 7 bases. This CDR3 is built from 15 residues. The V segment lost 8 bases and the J segment 4 bases; nucleotides outside the gene matches: 13. Per the germline V gene, CDR1 is MGHRA and CDR2 is YSYEKL. The CDR3 DNA follows: TGCGCCAGCGCCCCCGGGACAGCCGCTTCCTATGGCTACACCTTC. As protein: CASAPGTAASYGYTF.

The V call is TRBV6-5, the J call TRBJ1-2, with D possibly being TRBD1 (6 bases). The CDR3 runs 12 residues. V lost 10 bases and J lost 4, with 13 bases in between. Germline CDR1 MNHEY, CDR2 SVGAGI. CDR3 coding DNA: TGTGCCACCGCGACAGGAGCCTATGGCTACACCTTC. Its translation: CATATGAYGYTF.

The chain combines TRBV11-3 with TRBJ2-1; TRBD1 matches 12 bases. The CDR3 contains 15 residues. Trimming at V came to 3 bases and at J to 6 bases, leaving 3 bases not matched to a gene. CDR1 SGHNT and CDR2 YENEEA come from the germline V gene. The CDR3 sequence is CASSFGTGGFNEQFF. The CDR3 DNA reads as TGTGCCAGCAGCTTCGGGACAGGGGGCTTCAATGAGCAGTTCTTC.

The J gene is TRBJ2-3, the V gene TRBV19; TRBD1 might be the D (6 bases). Germline CDR1 and CDR2: LNHDA and SQIVND (reference sequence). The CDR3 extends over 13 amino acids. V shed 5 bases and J shed 4 bases, with 10 bases lying between them. CDR3 nucleotide sequence: TGTGCCAGTAGTTACAGGGAGCCAGATACGCAGTATTTT. The encoded protein is CASSYREPDTQYF.

The chain uses TRBV10-3 and TRBJ2-5, with TRBD2 matching over 11 bases. V shed 9 bases, J shed 0 bases, and the junction held 12 bases outside the gene matches. The germline gives CDR1 ENHRY, CDR2 SYGVKD. CDR3 length: 17 residues. The CDR3 reads CAIGGGRLAGYQETQYF. Written as DNA, the CDR3 is TGTGCCATAGGAGGGGGTCGACTAGCGGGGTACCAAGAGACCCAGTACTTC.

The V gene is TRBV19, the J gene TRBJ2-7; 11 bases agree with TRBD1. CDR3 length: 14 amino acids. Germline V gene sequence: CDR1 LNHDA, CDR2 SQIVND (reference sequence). The junction had 6 bases not matched to a gene; V was cut back by 5 bases and J by 6 bases. The CDR3 region has the DNA TGTGCCAGTAGTGCGGGACAGGGGGATTCCGAGCAGTACTTC. As protein: CASSAGQGDSEQYF.

The genes are TRBV10-3 and TRBJ2-5, with D unclear. CDR1 ENHRY and CDR2 SYGVKD come from the germline V gene. This CDR3 is built from 11 residues. Trimming stripped 10 bases from V and 1 base from J, with 7 bases between. The CDR3 region has the DNA TGTGCCACCTCCCCCCAAGAGACCCAGTACTTC. As protein: CATSPQETQYF.

This clone was observed once. V gene TRBV28 combines with J gene TRBJ1-5; no definite D call. V shed 6 bases and J shed 7 bases, with 16 bases lying between them. Germline V gene sequence: CDR1 MDHEN, CDR2 SYDVKM. The CDR3 spans 14 residues. The CDR3 DNA reads as TGTGCCAGCAGCCCCGGATCGGGTTTCCAGCCCCAGCATTTT. As protein: CASSPGSGFQPQHF. Combining the CDR3 with reference TRBV28 and TRBJ1-5 gives the whole variable domain DVKVTQSSRYLVKRTGEKVFLECVQDMDHENMFWYRQDPGLGLRLIYFSYDVKMKEKGDIPEGYSVSREKKERFSLILESASTNQTSMYLCASSPGSGFQPQHFGDGTRLSIL.

This rearrangement joins TRBV29-1 to TRBJ1-2; no clear D. With 0 bases removed from V and 11 bases from J, the gap between germline ends came to 22 bases. CDR1 and CDR2 (germline): SQVTM, ANQGSEA. The CDR3 runs to 15 residues. The CDR3 DNA reads TGCAGCGTTGAAGATCTTAAGGGTTATGCTATGCGGTACACCTTC. Translating gives CSVEDLKGYAMRYTF.

The chain links TRBV28 to TRBJ1-1, with 10 bases lining up with TRBD1. After removal of 8 bases from V and 1 base from J, the junction contained 13 bases not matched to a gene. CDR1 is MDHEN, CDR2 SYDVKM, per germline. The CDR3 spans 17 residues. The CDR3 sequence: CASEIPGQGLSNTEAFF. In DNA, the CDR3 is TGTGCCAGCGAGATACCGGGACAGGGGCTGTCGAACACTGAAGCTTTCTTT.

V usage is TRBV14 and J usage is TRBJ1-2, with 8 bases aligning to TRBD1. Unmatched junction bases numbered 14, after V lost 4 bases and J lost 4 bases. CDR3 length: 17 residues. The germline gives CDR1 SGHDN, CDR2 FVKESK. The CDR3 DNA is TGTGCCAGCAGCCCCCGGCGGGGCAGGGGGCCTATCTATGGCTACACCTTC. Translated, it gives CASSPRRGRGPIYGYTF.

The chain employs TRBV7-3 and TRBJ2-1; TRBD1 is a possible D gene (5 bases). Germline V gene lookup returns CDR1 SGHTA and CDR2 FQGTGA. CDR3 length: 15 residues. The germline V and J ends were trimmed by 5 bases and 4 bases, with 15 bases remaining between them. Written as DNA, the CDR3 is TGTGCCAGCAGCGATGGGGCAGATTTTTACAATGAGCAGTTCTTC. Translation: CASSDGADFYNEQFF.

The chain joins TRBV28 to TRBJ2-3, with D unclear. Between the trimmed V and J ends, which lost 5 bases and 0 bases, there was a span of 6 bases. The CDR3 sequence is 13 residues long. The germline CDR1 and CDR2 sequences are MDHEN and SYDVKM. CDR3 residues: CASSAPSTDTQYF. CDR3 bases: TGTGCCAGCAGTGCGCCTAGCACAGATACGCAGTATTTT.

The rearrangement joins TRBV7-6 to TRBJ2-4, with D tentatively TRBD2 (6 bases). V was trimmed by 1 base and J by 6 bases, leaving 19 bases between them. The CDR3 extends over 17 amino acids. CDR1 is SGHVS and CDR2 is FNYEAQ in the germline V gene. The CDR3 reads CASSLVFRPGVRNIQYF. The CDR3 nucleotides read TGTGCCAGCAGCTTAGTCTTTCGTCCGGGGGTGAGAAACATTCAGTACTTC.

The genes are TRBV29-1 and TRBJ1-5, with D tentatively TRBD1 (6 bases). Germline CDR1 and CDR2: SQVTM and ANQGSEA. V was shortened by 7 bases and J by 7 bases, with 17 bases between the two germline ends. The CDR3 extends over 13 amino acids. CDR3 nucleotides: TGCAGCGAACGTTACAGGGCGGACCAGCCCCAGCATTTT. Its protein is CSERYRADQPQHF.

V is TRBV7-2 and J is TRBJ1-5; maybe TRBD1 (6 bases). The V gene lost 0 bases and the J gene lost 3 bases, with 12 bases spanning the gap. The CDR3 has 16 amino acids. Germline CDR1 reads SGHTA; CDR2 reads FQGNSA. CDR3 nucleotide sequence: TGTGCCAGCAGCTTAGCCAGGACAGCTGTCAATCAGCCCCAGCATTTT. Translated, it gives CASSLARTAVNQPQHF.

The chain carries TRBV2 and TRBJ2-7; D is ambiguous. The CDR3 loop spans 13 amino acids. The V gene's germline CDR1 is SNHLY and CDR2 FYNNEI. V was cut by 4 bases and J by 2 bases, with 9 bases left in between. The CDR3 here is CASSVDRPYEQYF. The CDR3 region has the DNA TGTGCCAGCAGTGTTGACCGTCCCTACGAGCAGTACTTC.

The rearrangement uses TRBV30 and TRBJ1-2, with TRBD1 as a possible D gene (5 bases). The CDR3 covers 18 residues. The germline V gene has CDR1 GTSNPN and CDR2 SVGIG (reference sequence). V lost 1 base, J lost 2 bases, and 23 bases lay in between. This chain's CDR3 is CAWSAYGRAGPTNYGYTF. The CDR3 DNA reads as TGTGCCTGGAGTGCTTACGGGCGGGCAGGGCCTACGAACTATGGCTACACCTTC. Drawing the rest from reference TRBV30 and TRBJ1-2, the complete variable domain is SQTIHQWPATLVQPVGSPLSLECTVEGTSNPNLYWYRQAAGRGLQLLFYSVGIGQISSEVPQNLSASRPQDRQFILSSKKLLLSDSGFYLCAWSAYGRAGPTNYGYTFGSGTRLTVV.

The chain has TRBV11-3 and TRBJ1-2, with D perhaps matching TRBD1 (5 bases). V was trimmed by 5 bases and J by 2 bases, leaving 18 bases between them. The CDR3 contains 16 residues. The V gene's germline CDR1 is SGHNT and CDR2 YENEEA. CDR3: CASSTVSTRGNYGYTF. The CDR3 region has the DNA TGTGCCAGCAGCACAGTCTCGACTCGGGGGAACTATGGCTACACCTTC.

The chain combines TRBV20-1 with TRBJ2-3; D not resolved. V lost 3 bases and J 6 bases, leaving 7 bases between the germline ends. Germline V gene sequence: CDR1 DFQATT, CDR2 SNEGSKA (reference sequence). The CDR3 covers 11 residues. CDR3 sequence (DNA): TGCAGTGCTAGCTCTAGGGATACGCAGTATTTT. Translated: CSASSRDTQYF.

The J gene is TRBJ1-2, the V gene TRBV18; tentative D call: TRBD1 (5 bases). Germline V gene sequence: CDR1 KGHSH, CDR2 LQKENI. The V gene lost 4 bases and the J gene lost 4 bases, with 19 bases spanning the gap. The CDR3 covers 16 residues. CDR3 in amino acids: CASSLTDSRPVYGYTF. DNA of the CDR3: TGTGCCAGCTCACTCACCGACAGTCGCCCCGTCTATGGCTACACCTTC.

The rearrangement links TRBV21-1 to TRBJ2-5; no check of the table's D call, TRBD2, against the DNA was made. TRBV21-1 is a documented pseudogene. This CDR3 is built from 16 residues. In nucleotides, the CDR3 is TGTGCCAGCAGGTCCCCTTCTCCTTCGTACCAAGAGACCCAGTACTTC. It is translated as CASRSPSPSYQETQYF.